This T cell receptor (beta chain) was recovered during a study of T cell changes during pregnancy in multiple sclerosis. Sequencing was performed with immunoSEQ multiplex PCR; in TCRdb, only in-frame clones are kept and a portion is missing. The sample yields roughly 50,000 clones, around 94% seen once. The CDR3 has 15 residues. V trimming: 4 bases; J trimming: 5 bases; junction bases outside the gene matches: 10. Germline values: CDR1 SGHAT, CDR2 FQNNGV. The specimen was CD8+ T cells from peripheral blood mononuclear cells, collected in the third trimester of pregnancy. The chain employs TRBV11-2 and TRBJ2-5; TRBD1 agrees at 7 bases. This TCR was recovered from a female donor with multiple sclerosis, enrolled in a pregnancy study. The CDR3 coding sequence is TGTGCCAGCAGCTGGACAGGTCCCTCCGGGGAGACCCAGTACTTC. Its protein product is CASSWTGPSGETQYF.